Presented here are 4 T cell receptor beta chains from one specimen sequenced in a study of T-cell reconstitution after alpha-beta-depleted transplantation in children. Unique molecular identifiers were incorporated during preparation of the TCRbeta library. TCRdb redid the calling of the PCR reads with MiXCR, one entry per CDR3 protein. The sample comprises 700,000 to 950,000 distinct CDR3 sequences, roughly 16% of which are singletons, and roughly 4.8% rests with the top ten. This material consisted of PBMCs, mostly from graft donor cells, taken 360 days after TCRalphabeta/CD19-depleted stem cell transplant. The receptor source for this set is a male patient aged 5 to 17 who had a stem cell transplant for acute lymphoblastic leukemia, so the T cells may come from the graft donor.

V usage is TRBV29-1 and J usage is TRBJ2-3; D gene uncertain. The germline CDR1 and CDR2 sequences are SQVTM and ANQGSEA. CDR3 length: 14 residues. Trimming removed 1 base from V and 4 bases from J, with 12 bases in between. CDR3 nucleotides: TGCAGCGTTGAAGTCCGCCGCCGTGCAGATACGCAGTATTTT. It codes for CSVEVRRRADTQYF.

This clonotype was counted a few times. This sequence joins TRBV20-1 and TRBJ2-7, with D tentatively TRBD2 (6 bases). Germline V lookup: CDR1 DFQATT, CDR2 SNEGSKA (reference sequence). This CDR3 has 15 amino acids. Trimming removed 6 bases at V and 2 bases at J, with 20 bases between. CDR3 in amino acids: CSALAYSSAPYEQYF. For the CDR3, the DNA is TGCAGTGCCCTGGCTTACTCTAGCGCCCCCTACGAGCAGTACTTC.

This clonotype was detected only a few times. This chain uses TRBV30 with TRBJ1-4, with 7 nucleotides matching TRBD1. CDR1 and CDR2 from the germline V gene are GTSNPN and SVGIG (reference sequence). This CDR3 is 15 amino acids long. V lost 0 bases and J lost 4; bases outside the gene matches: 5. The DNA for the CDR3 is TGTGCCTGGAGTGTACTTGGGACAGTTAATGAAAAACTGTTTTTT. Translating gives CAWSVLGTVNEKLFF.

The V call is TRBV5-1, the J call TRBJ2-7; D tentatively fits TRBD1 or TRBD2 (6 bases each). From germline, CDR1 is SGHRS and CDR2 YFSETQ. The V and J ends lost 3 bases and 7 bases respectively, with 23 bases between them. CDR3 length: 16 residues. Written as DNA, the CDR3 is TGCGCCAGCAGCTCCGTACAGGGCCCGTTGGGGGGTGAGCAGTACTTC. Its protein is CASSSVQGPLGGEQYF.